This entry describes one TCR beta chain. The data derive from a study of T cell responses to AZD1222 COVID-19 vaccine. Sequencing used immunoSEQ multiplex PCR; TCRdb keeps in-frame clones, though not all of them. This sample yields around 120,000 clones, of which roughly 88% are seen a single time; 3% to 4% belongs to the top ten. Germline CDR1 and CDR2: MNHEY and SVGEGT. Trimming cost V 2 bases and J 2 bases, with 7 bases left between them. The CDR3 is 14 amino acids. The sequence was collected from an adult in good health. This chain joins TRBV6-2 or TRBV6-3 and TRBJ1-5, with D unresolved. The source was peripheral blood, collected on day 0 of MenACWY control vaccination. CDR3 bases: TGTGCCAGCAGTTACACGGGTGGCAATCAGCCCCAGCATTTT. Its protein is CASSYTGGNQPQHF.